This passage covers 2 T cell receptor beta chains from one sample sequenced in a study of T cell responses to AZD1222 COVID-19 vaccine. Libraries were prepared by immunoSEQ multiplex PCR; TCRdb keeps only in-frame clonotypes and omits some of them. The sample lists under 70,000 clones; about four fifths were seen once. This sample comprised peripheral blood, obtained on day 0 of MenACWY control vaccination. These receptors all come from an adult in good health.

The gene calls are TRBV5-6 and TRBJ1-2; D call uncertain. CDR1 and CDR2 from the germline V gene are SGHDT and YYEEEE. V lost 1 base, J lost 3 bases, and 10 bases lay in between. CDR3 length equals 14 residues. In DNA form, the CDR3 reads TGTGCCAGCAGCTTGCAAGGTCTTGACTATGGCTACACCTTC. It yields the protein CASSLQGLDYGYTF.

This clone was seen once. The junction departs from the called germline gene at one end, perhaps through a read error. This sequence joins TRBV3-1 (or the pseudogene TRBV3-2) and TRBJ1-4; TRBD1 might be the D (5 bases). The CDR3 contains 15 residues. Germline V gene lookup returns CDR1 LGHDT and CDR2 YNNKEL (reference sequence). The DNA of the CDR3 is TGTGCCAGCAGCGAAGAGGGGTCACCATCCAGCAAACTGTTTTTT. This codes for CASSEEGSPSSKLFF.